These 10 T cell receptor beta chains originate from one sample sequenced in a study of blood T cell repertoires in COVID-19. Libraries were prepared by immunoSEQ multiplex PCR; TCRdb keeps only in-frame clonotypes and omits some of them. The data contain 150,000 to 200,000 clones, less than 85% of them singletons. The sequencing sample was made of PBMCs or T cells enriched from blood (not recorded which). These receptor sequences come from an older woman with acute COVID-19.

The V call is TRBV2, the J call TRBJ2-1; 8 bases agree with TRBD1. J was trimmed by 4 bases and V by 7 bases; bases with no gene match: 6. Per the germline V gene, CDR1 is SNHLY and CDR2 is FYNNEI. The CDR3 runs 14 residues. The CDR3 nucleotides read TGTGCCAGCATGGGGACAGGACAATACAATGAGCAGTTCTTC. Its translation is CASMGTGQYNEQFF.

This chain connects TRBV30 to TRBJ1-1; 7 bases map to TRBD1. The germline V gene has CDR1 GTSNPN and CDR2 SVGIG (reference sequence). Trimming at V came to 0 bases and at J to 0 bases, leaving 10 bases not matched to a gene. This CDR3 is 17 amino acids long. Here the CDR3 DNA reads TGTGCCTGGAGTGTACGGGGCAGGGGGACCCTGAACACTGAAGCTTTCTTT. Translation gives CAWSVRGRGTLNTEAFF.

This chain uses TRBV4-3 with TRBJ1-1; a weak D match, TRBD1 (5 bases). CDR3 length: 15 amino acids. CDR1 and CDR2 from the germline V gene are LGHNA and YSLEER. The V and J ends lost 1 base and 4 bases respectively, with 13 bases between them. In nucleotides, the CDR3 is TGCGCCAGCAGCCAAGGGACAACCCCGGGCACTGAAGCTTTCTTT. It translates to CASSQGTTPGTEAFF.

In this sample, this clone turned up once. CDR3 loop: CASSGEVKLFF. CDR3 DNA: TGTGCCAGCAGTGGGGAGGTAAAACTGTTTTTT. V is TRBV12-3 or TRBV12-4 and J is TRBJ1-4; unclear D gene. CDR3 length: 11 residues. The germline V and J ends were trimmed by 5 bases and 10 bases, with 8 bases remaining between them.

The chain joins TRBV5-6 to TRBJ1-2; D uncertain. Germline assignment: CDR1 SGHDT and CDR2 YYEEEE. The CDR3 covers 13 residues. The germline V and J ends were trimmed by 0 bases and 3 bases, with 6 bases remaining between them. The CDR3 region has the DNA TGTGCCAGCAGCTTGGGCAGGTACTATGGCTACACCTTC. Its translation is CASSLGRYYGYTF.

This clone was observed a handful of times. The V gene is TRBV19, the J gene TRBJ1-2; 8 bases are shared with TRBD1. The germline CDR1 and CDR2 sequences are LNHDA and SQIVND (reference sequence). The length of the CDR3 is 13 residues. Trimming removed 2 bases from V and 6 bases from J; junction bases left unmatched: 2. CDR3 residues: CASSIQGADGYTF. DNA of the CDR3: TGTGCCAGTAGTATACAGGGGGCGGATGGCTACACCTTC.

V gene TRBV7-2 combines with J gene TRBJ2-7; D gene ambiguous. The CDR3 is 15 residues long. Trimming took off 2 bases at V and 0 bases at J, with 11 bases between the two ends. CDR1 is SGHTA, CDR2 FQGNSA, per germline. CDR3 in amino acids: CASSLSPGDSYEQYF. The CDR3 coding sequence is TGTGCCAGCAGCTTATCGCCAGGTGACTCCTACGAGCAGTACTTC.

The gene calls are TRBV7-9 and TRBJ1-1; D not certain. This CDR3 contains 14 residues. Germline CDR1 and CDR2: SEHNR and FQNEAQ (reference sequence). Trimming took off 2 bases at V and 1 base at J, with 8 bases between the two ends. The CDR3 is CASSLMAENTEAFF. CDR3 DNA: TGTGCCAGCAGCTTAATGGCAGAGAACACTGAAGCTTTCTTT.

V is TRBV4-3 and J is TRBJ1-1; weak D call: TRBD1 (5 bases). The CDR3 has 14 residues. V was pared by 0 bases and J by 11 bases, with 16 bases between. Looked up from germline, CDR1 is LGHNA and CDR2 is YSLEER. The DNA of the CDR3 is TGCGCCAGCAGCCAAGAAGCGGGACGGAACCGGGCTTTCTTT. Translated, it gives CASSQEAGRNRAFF.

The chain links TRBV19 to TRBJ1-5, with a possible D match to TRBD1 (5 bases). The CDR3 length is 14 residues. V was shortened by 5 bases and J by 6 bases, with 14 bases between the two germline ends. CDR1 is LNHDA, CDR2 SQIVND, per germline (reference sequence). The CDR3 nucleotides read TGTGCCAGTAGTTTCGGCCAGGGTGCTCAGCCCCAGCATTTT. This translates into CASSFGQGAQPQHF.